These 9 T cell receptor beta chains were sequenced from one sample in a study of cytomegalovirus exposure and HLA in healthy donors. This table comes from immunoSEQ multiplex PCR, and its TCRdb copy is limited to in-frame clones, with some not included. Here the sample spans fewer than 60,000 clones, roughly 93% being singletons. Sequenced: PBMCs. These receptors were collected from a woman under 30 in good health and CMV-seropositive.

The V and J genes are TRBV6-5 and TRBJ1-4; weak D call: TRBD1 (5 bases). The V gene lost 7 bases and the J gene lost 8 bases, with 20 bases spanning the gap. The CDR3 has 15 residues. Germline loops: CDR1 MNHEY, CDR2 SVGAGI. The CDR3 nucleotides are TGTGCCAGCACCAGCCGACAGAAGGTCGGCGAAAAACTGTTTTTT. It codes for CASTSRQKVGEKLFF.

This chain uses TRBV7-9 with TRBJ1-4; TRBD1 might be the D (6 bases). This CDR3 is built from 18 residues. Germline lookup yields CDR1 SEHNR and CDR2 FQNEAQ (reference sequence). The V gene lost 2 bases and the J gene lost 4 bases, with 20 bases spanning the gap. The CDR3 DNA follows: TGTGCCAGCAGCTTATCAGGGGCCCAGCAGCGACTTAATGAAAAACTGTTTTTT. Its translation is CASSLSGAQQRLNEKLFF.

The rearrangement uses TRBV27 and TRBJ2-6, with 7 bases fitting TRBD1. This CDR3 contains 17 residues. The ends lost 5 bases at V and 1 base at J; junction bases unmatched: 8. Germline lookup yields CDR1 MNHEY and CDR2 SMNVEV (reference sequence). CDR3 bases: TGTGCCAGCAGTACCCGGACAGGTTTGTCTGGGGCCAACGTCCTGACTTTC. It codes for CASSTRTGLSGANVLTF. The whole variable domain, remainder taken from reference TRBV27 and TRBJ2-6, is EAQVTQNPRYLITVTGKKLTVTCSQNMNHEYMSWYRQDPGLGLRQIYYSMNVEVTDKGDVPEGYKVSRKEKRNFPLILESPSPNQTSLYFCASSTRTGLSGANVLTFGAGSRLTVL.

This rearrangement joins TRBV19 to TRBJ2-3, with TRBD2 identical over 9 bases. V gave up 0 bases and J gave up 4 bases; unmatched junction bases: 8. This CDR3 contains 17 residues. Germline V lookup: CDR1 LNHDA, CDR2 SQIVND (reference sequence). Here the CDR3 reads CASSIDLGTSSADTQYF. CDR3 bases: TGTGCCAGTAGTATAGACCTAGGGACTAGCAGCGCAGATACGCAGTATTTT.

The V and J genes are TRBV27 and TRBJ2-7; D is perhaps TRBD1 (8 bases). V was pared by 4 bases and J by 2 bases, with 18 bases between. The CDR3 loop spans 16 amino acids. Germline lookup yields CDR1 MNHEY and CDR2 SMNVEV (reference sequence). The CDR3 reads CASSSRRTGRAYEQYF. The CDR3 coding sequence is TGTGCCAGCAGTTCCCGTAGGACAGGGAGGGCCTACGAGCAGTACTTC.

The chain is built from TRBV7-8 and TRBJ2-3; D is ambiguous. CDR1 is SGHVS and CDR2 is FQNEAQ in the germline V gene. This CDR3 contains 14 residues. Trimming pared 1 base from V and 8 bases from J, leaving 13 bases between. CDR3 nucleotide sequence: TGTGCCAGCAGCTTAGAATCTAGTCTCTCTACGCAGTATTTT. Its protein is CASSLESSLSTQYF.

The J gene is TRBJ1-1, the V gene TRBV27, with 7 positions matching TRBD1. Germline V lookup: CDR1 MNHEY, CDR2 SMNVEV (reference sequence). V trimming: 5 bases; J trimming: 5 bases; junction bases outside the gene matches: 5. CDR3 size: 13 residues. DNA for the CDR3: TGTGCCAGCAGTGTACAGGGGAGGACTGAAGCTTTCTTT. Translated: CASSVQGRTEAFF.

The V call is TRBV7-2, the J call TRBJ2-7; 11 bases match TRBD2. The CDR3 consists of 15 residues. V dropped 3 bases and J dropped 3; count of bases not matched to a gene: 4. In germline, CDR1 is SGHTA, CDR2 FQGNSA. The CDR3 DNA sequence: TGTGCCAGCAGCTTCCCTAGCGGGGGGATCTACGAGCAGTACTTC. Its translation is CASSFPSGGIYEQYF.

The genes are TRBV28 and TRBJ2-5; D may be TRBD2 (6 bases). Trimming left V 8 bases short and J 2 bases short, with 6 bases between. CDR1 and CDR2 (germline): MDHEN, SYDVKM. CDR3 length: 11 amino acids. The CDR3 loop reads CASGGQETQYF. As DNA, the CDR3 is TGTGCCAGCGGGGGGCAAGAGACCCAGTACTTC.